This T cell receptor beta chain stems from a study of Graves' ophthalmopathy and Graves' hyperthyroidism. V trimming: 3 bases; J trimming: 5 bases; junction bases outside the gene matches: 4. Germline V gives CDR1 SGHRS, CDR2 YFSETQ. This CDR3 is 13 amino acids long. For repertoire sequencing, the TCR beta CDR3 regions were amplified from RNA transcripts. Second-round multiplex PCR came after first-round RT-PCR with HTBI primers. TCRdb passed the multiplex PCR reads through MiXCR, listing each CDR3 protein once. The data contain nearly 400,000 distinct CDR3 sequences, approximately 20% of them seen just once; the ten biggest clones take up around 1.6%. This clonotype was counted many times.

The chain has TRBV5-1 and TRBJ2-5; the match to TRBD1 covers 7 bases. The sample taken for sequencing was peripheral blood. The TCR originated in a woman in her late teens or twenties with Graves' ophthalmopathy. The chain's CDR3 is CASSYYRGETQYF. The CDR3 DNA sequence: TGCGCCAGCAGCTATTACAGGGGTGAGACCCAGTACTTC.